Shown below are 27 T cell receptor beta chains from a single sample sequenced in a study of shared clonotypes between healthy human individuals. Sequenced by immunoSEQ multiplex PCR; TCRdb stores in-frame clones only, minus some. This sample has about 340,000 clones; roughly 80% occur once, and the top ten carry about 10%. Sequencing was performed on memory CD4+ T cells sorted from blood. The subset is: CD45RA-negative fraction. The receptors were gathered from a man under 40 in good health.

The chain combines TRBV7-9 with TRBJ2-1; no firm D call. The CDR3 sequence is 15 residues long. V dropped 5 bases and J dropped 4 bases, with 15 bases sitting between them. Germline assignment: CDR1 SEHNR and CDR2 FQNEAQ (reference sequence). DNA of the CDR3: TGTGCCAGCAGCCCCTCCTCCCAGCCGTACAATGAGCAGTTCTTC. It codes for CASSPSSQPYNEQFF.

The rearrangement joins TRBV28 to TRBJ1-2; D might be TRBD1 (5 bases). V lost 6 bases to trimming and J lost 4 bases, with 12 bases between them. Germline CDR1 is MDHEN and CDR2 is SYDVKM. CDR3 length: 13 amino acids. The CDR3 sequence: CASRLRGPYGYTF. The CDR3, as DNA: TGTGCCAGCAGGCTAAGGGGACCCTATGGCTACACCTTC.

This clone has more than one count but fewer than ten. The chain uses TRBV7-5 and TRBJ1-4; whether TRBD1, the table's D call, matches the DNA was not checked. TRBV7-5 is a recognized pseudogene. CDR3 length equals 14 residues. The CDR3 sequence is CASSLTGTDEKLFF. DNA of the CDR3: TGTGCCAGCAGCTTAACAGGGACGGACGAAAAACTGTTTTTT.

The rearrangement links TRBV6-1 to TRBJ1-5; 7 bases align to TRBD1. Germline V gives CDR1 MNHNS, CDR2 SASEGT. CDR3 length: 15 amino acids. The junction had 5 bases not matched to a gene; V was cut back by 1 base and J by 5 bases. The chain's CDR3 is CASSEVGGHHQPQHF. In DNA form, the CDR3 reads TGTGCCAGCAGTGAAGTAGGGGGCCATCATCAGCCCCAGCATTTT.

The chain carries TRBV27 and TRBJ1-2; D perhaps matches TRBD1 (5 bases). This CDR3 is 12 amino acids long. Germline V gives CDR1 MNHEY, CDR2 SMNVEV (reference sequence). Trimming removed 4 bases from V and 7 bases from J, with 10 bases in between. CDR3 amino acids: CASSSQGRGYTF. The DNA of the CDR3 is TGTGCCAGCAGTTCTCAGGGCCGTGGCTACACCTTC.

The sample holds many counts of this clone. The V and J genes are TRBV9 and TRBJ2-2; weak D call: TRBD1 (5 bases). The V gene's germline CDR1 is SGDLS and CDR2 YYNGEE. This CDR3 region has 14 residues. The V and J ends lost 2 bases and 6 bases respectively, with 11 bases between them. CDR3 DNA: TGTGCCAGCAGCGTTCAGGGCGGTGCCGGGGAGCTGTTTTTT. Translation: CASSVQGGAGELFF.

For the CDR3, the DNA is TGTGCCAGCAGCTTGGACCCTTCTGGAGGGGAGTTCTTC. Protein sequence: CASSLDPSGGEFF. The rearrangement uses TRBV5-4 and TRBJ2-1; perhaps TRBD2 as D (6 bases). CDR3 length: 13 amino acids. V lost 0 bases, J lost 14 bases, and 15 bases lay in between. Germline CDR1 SGHNT, CDR2 YYREEE (reference sequence).

About this clone: A single base is all that separates this from a far larger clone, so a read error is likely. The chain combines TRBV30 with TRBJ1-2, with D possibly TRBD1 on 5 matching bases. V gave up 1 base and J gave up 2 bases, with 11 bases separating them. The CDR3 length is 14 residues. Germline values: CDR1 GTSNPN, CDR2 SVGIG (reference sequence). The CDR3 here is CAWSASRGNYGYTF. The CDR3 DNA reads TGTGCCTGGAGTGCGTCACGGGGGAACTATGGCTACACCTTC.

The genes are TRBV27 and TRBJ1-5; D remains ambiguous. Germline V gives CDR1 MNHEY, CDR2 SMNVEV (reference sequence). The CDR3 length is 15 residues. Trimming removed 0 bases at V and 0 bases at J, with 6 bases between. CDR3 nucleotides: TGTGCCAGCAGTTTATCCGGGAATAGCAATCAGCCCCAGCATTTT. It translates to CASSLSGNSNQPQHF.

This chain uses TRBV19 with TRBJ2-5, with D perhaps TRBD2 (5 bases). The CDR3 has 15 residues. The V gene's germline CDR1 is LNHDA and CDR2 SQIVND (reference sequence). Trimming took off 1 base at V and 2 bases at J, with 11 bases between the two ends. CDR3 sequence (DNA): TGTGCCAGTAGTATAGCGGGAACCCTACAAGAGACCCAGTACTTC. It codes for CASSIAGTLQETQYF.

For this clone: An end of the junction does not agree with germline; a read error may underlie this. The chain recombines TRBV7-2 with TRBJ2-1; 7 bases are a match to TRBD2. In germline, CDR1 is SGHTA, CDR2 FQGNSA. The CDR3 extends over 14 amino acids. CDR3 DNA: TGTGCCAGCAGCCTAGCGGTACTCTACAATGAGCAGTTCTTC. It specifies CASSLAVLYNEQFF.

This clone was counted only a few times. CDR3 in amino acids: CATRGTDTDTQYF. DNA of the CDR3: TGTGCCACCAGGGGGACGGACACAGATACGCAGTATTTT. This chain links TRBV27 with TRBJ2-3; 7 bases fit TRBD1. The J segment lost 2 bases and the V segment lost 10 bases, leaving 6 bases of the junction unmatched. The CDR3 sequence is 13 residues long. Germline CDR1 MNHEY, CDR2 SMNVEV (reference sequence).

J is TRBJ2-5 and V is TRBV7-8, with a tentative D call TRBD2 (5 bases). The V end was cut by 5 bases, the J end by 9 bases, with 13 bases between. This CDR3 spans 12 amino acids. The germline V gene encodes CDR1 SGHVS and CDR2 FQNEAQ. CDR3 in amino acids: CASSPGAAAQYF. CDR3 coding DNA: TGTGCCAGCAGCCCCGGAGCGGCGGCCCAGTACTTC.

This chain uses TRBV28 with TRBJ2-2, with D perhaps TRBD1 or TRBD2 (5 bases each). With 4 bases removed from V and 6 bases from J, the gap between germline ends came to 15 bases. The CDR3 length is 15 residues. Per germline, CDR1 MDHEN and CDR2 SYDVKM. The CDR3 nucleotides are TGTGCCAGCAGTTCGTCTAATTTGGGGGCCGGGGAGCTGTTTTTT. Amino acid sequence: CASSSSNLGAGELFF.

The sample holds a few counts of this clone. The rearrangement joins TRBV15 to TRBJ1-2; 12 nucleotides align to TRBD1. In germline, CDR1 is LNHNV, CDR2 YYDKDF (reference sequence). The CDR3 consists of 14 residues. Germline trimming cut 1 base from V and 7 bases from J; bases unmatched to any gene: 1. CDR3 sequence reads: CATSRAGQGAGYTF. The CDR3 DNA is TGTGCCACCAGCAGAGCGGGACAGGGGGCTGGCTACACCTTC.

The V and J genes are TRBV19 and TRBJ2-1; D is ambiguous. Deletions cut 5 bases from V and 2 bases from J, with 10 bases between. The germline V gene encodes CDR1 LNHDA and CDR2 SQIVND (reference sequence). This CDR3 contains 14 residues. CDR3 coding DNA: TGTGCCAGTAGTCTGAGGATCGCCTACAATGAGCAGTTCTTC. It translates to CASSLRIAYNEQFF.

This rearrangement joins TRBV6-6 to TRBJ2-1; unclear D gene. Trimming cost V 0 bases and J 3 bases, with 6 bases left between them. The CDR3 contains 14 residues. Germline-derived CDR1 and CDR2 are MNHNY and SVGAGI (reference sequence). In DNA form, the CDR3 reads TGTGCCAGCAGTTACTCGAGAAGCTACAATGAGCAGTTCTTC. Its protein is CASSYSRSYNEQFF.

CDR3 sequence reads: CASRRTEVMNTEAFF. CDR3 coding DNA: TGTGCCAGCAGGCGTACAGAGGTCATGAACACTGAAGCTTTCTTT. The chain combines TRBV7-8 with TRBJ1-1; D ambiguous. V was pared by 6 bases and J by 0 bases, with 14 bases between. From germline, CDR1 is SGHVS and CDR2 FQNEAQ. The CDR3 is 15 amino acids.

This chain joins TRBV28 and TRBJ1-1, with D uncertain. The V end lost 10 bases, the J end lost 0 bases, and 12 bases lay between the germline ends. In germline, CDR1 is MDHEN, CDR2 SYDVKM. The CDR3 is 13 residues long. DNA for the CDR3: TGTGCCATCCACTCGGTGTTGAACACTGAAGCTTTCTTT. It is translated as CAIHSVLNTEAFF.

The chain links TRBV6-6 to TRBJ1-1; 10 nucleotides align to TRBD1. CDR3 length: 16 amino acids. J lost 4 bases, V lost 7 bases, and 12 bases had no gene match. The germline V gene has CDR1 MNHNY and CDR2 SVGAGI (reference sequence). The CDR3 nucleotides are TGTGCCAGCACGGACAGGGGGGCGGGAGTAGGCACTGAAGCTTTCTTT. Its translation is CASTDRGAGVGTEAFF.

The J gene is TRBJ2-1, the V gene TRBV7-9; D is unresolved. CDR3 length equals 15 residues. V was trimmed by 2 bases and J by 7 bases, leaving 15 bases between them. Germline loops: CDR1 SEHNR, CDR2 FQNEAQ (reference sequence). Here the CDR3 DNA reads TGTGCCAGCAGCTTAAGGGAACTCCGTAAAAATGAGCAGTTCTTC. Translated, it gives CASSLRELRKNEQFF. Looking up the rest from reference TRBV7-9 and TRBJ2-1 gives the full variable domain: DTGVSQNPRHKITKRGQNVTFRCDPISEHNRLYWYRQTLGQGPEFLTYFQNEAQLEKSRLLSDRFSAERPKGSFSTLEIQRTEQGDSAMYLCASSLRELRKNEQFFGPGTRLTVL.

In nucleotides, the CDR3 is TGTGCCAGCTCAGCCTATCCGACCGGGACAGGGGGGAGGGAGACCCAGTACTTC. Protein: CASSAYPTGTGGRETQYF. The chain joins TRBV18 to TRBJ2-5; 11 bases map to TRBD1. Losses at the gene ends were 5 bases for V and 5 bases for J; bases not matched to a gene: 16. CDR3 length: 18 amino acids. Germline CDR1 reads KGHSH; CDR2 reads LQKENI.

This clone was detected once. The chain joins TRBV7-2 to TRBJ2-3; no firm D call. V was clipped by 4 bases and J by 7 bases, with 15 bases between them. There are 14 residues in the CDR3. CDR1 SGHTA and CDR2 FQGNSA come from the germline V gene. CDR3 protein: CASSSPSVGNTQYF. CDR3 coding DNA: TGTGCCAGCAGCTCCCCCTCTGTGGGGAATACGCAGTATTTT. Together with reference TRBV7-2 and TRBJ2-3, the CDR3 gives the full variable domain: GAGVSQSPSNKVTEKGKDVELRCDPISGHTALYWYRQSLGQGLEFLIYFQGNSAPDKSGLPSDRFSAERTGGSVSTLTIQRTQQEDSAVYLCASSSPSVGNTQYFGPGTRLTVL.

The genes are TRBV28 and TRBJ1-2, with D unclear. The CDR3 contains 13 residues. Trimming shortened V by 4 bases and J by 10 bases, and 16 bases separated the two germline ends. Looked up from germline, CDR1 is MDHEN and CDR2 is SYDVKM. The CDR3 loop reads CASSYPSVRNYTF. Here the CDR3 DNA reads TGTGCCAGCAGTTATCCCTCCGTTAGGAACTACACCTTC.

The CDR3 is CASRTLGGNQPQHF. CDR3 in DNA: TGTGCCAGCAGGACCCTGGGGGGGAATCAGCCCCAGCATTTT. The rearrangement uses TRBV6-5 and TRBJ1-5; weak D call: TRBD1 (5 bases). CDR3 length equals 14 residues. The germline CDR1 and CDR2 sequences are MNHEY and SVGAGI. V dropped 6 bases and J dropped 4 bases, with 13 bases sitting between them.

The chain has TRBV6-1 and TRBJ2-4; D is perhaps TRBD1 (6 bases). CDR3 length: 13 residues. With 5 bases removed from V and 10 bases from J, the gap between germline ends came to 15 bases. CDR1 is MNHNS, CDR2 SASEGT, per germline. CDR3 residues: CASSPYAGQIQYF. The CDR3 nucleotides are TGTGCCAGCAGTCCCTATGCCGGACAGATTCAGTACTTC.

The chain combines TRBV7-9 with TRBJ2-3; D unresolved. The CDR3 loop spans 13 amino acids. Germline-derived CDR1 and CDR2 are SEHNR and FQNEAQ (reference sequence). Deletions cut 3 bases from V and 3 bases from J, with 7 bases between. The CDR3 reads CASSFWVTDTQYF. The CDR3 nucleotides read TGTGCCAGCAGCTTTTGGGTAACAGATACGCAGTATTTT.